The rows below give T cell receptor beta chains drawn from one sample of a study of Graves' ophthalmopathy and Graves' hyperthyroidism. Each CDR3 protein gets one entry after TCRdb re-called the multiplex PCR reads with MiXCR. The top ten hold 35% to 55% of the sample, which has 650,000 to 900,000 distinct CDR3 sequences, 35% to 50% seen once. Sequencing was performed on peripheral blood. These receptors were taken from an adult man with Graves' ophthalmopathy. CDR3s include the opening cysteine and the closing phenylalanine or tryptophan. Each record gives: V gene, CDR3 length, J gene, CDR3 protein.

v_gene: TRBV4-1
len: 17
j_gene: TRBJ1-6
CDR3aa: CASSRSRRQGTNSPLHF

v_gene: TRBV15
len: 14
j_gene: TRBJ1-2
CDR3aa: CARPTGRIFYGYTF

v_gene: TRBV24-1
len: 17
j_gene: TRBJ1-5
CDR3aa: CATSDPSTGPRGETQHF

v_gene: TRBV20-1
len: 16
j_gene: TRBJ2-7
CDR3aa: CSAGGAGGIPTYEQYF

v_gene: TRBV15
len: 18
j_gene: TRBJ2-6
CDR3aa: CATSRGRTGTSGANVLTF

v_gene: TRBV10-3
len: 14
j_gene: TRBJ1-4
CDR3aa: CAISTVGGGEKLFF

v_gene: TRBV10-3
len: 14
j_gene: TRBJ2-7
CDR3aa: CAISEETGGYEQYF

v_gene: TRBV6-2/TRBV6-3
len: 16
j_gene: TRBJ1-5
CDR3aa: CASRLSGQYSNQPQHF

v_gene: TRBV29-1
len: 10
j_gene: TRBJ2-5
CDR3aa: CIVGMETQYF

v_gene: TRBV10-2
len: 14
j_gene: TRBJ1-5
CDR3aa: CASSVTGVVQPQHF

v_gene: TRBV4-3
len: 15
j_gene: TRBJ1-2
CDR3aa: CASSQARQGNYGYTF

v_gene: TRBV7-8
len: 15
j_gene: TRBJ2-7
CDR3aa: CASSPDRVPSYEQYF

v_gene: TRBV29-1
len: 13
j_gene: TRBJ2-2
CDR3aa: CSVLEREAGELFF